Given below is one T cell receptor (beta chain) in context. Original processing notes: Nucleated cell number was recorded as an estimate derived from reference gene primer amplification. Repertoires were generated with immunoSEQ multiplex PCR, while TCRdb's copy carries only in-frame clones and drops some. The V and J calls and clone size are taken from that table; D and trimming were inferred from the DNA. This repertoire shows tens of thousands of clones, around three quarters found once; its top ten account for roughly 45%. The CDR3 extends over 11 amino acids. The V end lost 7 bases, the J end lost 3 bases, and 7 bases lay between the germline ends. The germline V gene encodes CDR1 SNHLY and CDR2 FYNNEI. The sample originates from a study of blood T cell repertoires in COVID-19. About the study: Sites in the United States, Italy and Spain provided acute and convalescent COVID-19 samples. T cells, B-cell-depleted T cells, or PBMCs provided the cDNA or gDNA that served as material.

This sequence originates from a human donor in a cohort sampled during active COVID-19. What was sequenced was peripheral blood. The chain is built from TRBV2 and TRBJ2-7; D is uncertain. Written as DNA, the CDR3 is TGTGCCAGCAATTCCGGCTACGAGCAGTACTTC. Its translation is CASNSGYEQYF.